This section outlines one T cell receptor beta chain sequence together with its context. Its target is unknown. With 60 Vbeta and 13 Jbeta primers, the PCR was carried out. Authors' data handling: As a later analysis found, there were 70 million to 80 million unique TCR beta chains, of which about 10 million were shared. TCRdb's copy holds only in-frame clones and misses some; the assay was immunoSEQ multiplex PCR. That table furnishes V, J and clone size, whereas the DNA furnished D and trimming. The table has around 130,000 clones, around 83% seen once; the top ten hold 2.5% to 3.5%. Germline CDR1 is SNHLY and CDR2 is FYNNEI. CDR3 length: 16 amino acids. V was cut by 2 bases and J by 5 bases, with 13 bases left in between. This entry comes from a study of cytomegalovirus exposure and HLA in healthy donors. Broader study findings: The study had only CMV serostatus as immune exposure information. An ancestry cluster, one associated with Asian ancestry, reportedly showed fewer N-insertions than the roughly 610-donor mean in a later analysis.

Material for sequencing was PBMCs. V gene TRBV2 combines with J gene TRBJ1-6; D is unresolved. The TCR was taken from a woman between 18 and 29 years old in good health and CMV-seropositive. The CDR3 reads CASSERRVSDNSPLHF. In nucleotides, the CDR3 is TGTGCCAGCAGTGAAAGGCGGGTGTCCGATAATTCACCCCTCCACTTT.